Listed below are T cell receptor beta chains from one sample, sequenced in a study of cytomegalovirus exposure and HLA in healthy donors. TCRdb's table, derived via immunoSEQ multiplex PCR, lists solely in-frame clones and lacks some. Recorded for this sample: fewer than 85,000 clones. The specimen sequenced was PBMCs. Receptor source: a female donor in good health and CMV-seropositive. CDR3s include the opening cysteine and the closing phenylalanine or tryptophan. The D gene is left open where the match is weak.

v_call	d_call	j_call	cdr3_nt	cdr3_aa
TRBV11-2	TRBD2	TRBJ2-3	TGTGCCAGCAGCTTTGCGGGAGTAGACACGCAGTATTTT	CASSFAGVDTQYF
TRBV19	TRBD2	TRBJ2-2	TGTGCCAGTAGCCTGGGACTAGCGGGGGGCCTGCCCACCGGGGAGCTGTTTTTT	CASSLGLAGGLPTGELFF
TRBV25-1	-	TRBJ1-6	TGTGCCAGCAGTGATTTTACAGGGCCCTCACCCCTCCACTTT	CASSDFTGPSPLHF
TRBV6-5	TRBD1	TRBJ1-4	TGTGCCAGCAGACAGGGGGAAAAACTGTTTTTT	CASRQGEKLFF
TRBV2	-	TRBJ2-7	TGTGCCAGCAGTGGCAGCGGGGAGCAGTACTTC	CASSGSGEQYF
TRBV19	-	TRBJ2-7	TGTGCCAGTAGTACGACACCTACCTACGAGCAGTACTTC	CASSTTPTYEQYF
TRBV28	TRBD1	TRBJ1-2	TGTGCCAGCATGTCAGGGGGCAACTATGGCTACACCTTC	CASMSGGNYGYTF
TRBV19	TRBD1	TRBJ1-2	TGTGCCAGTACCGAACAGGGGTACTATGGCTACACCTTC	CASTEQGYYGYTF
TRBV29-1	-	TRBJ2-1	TGCAGCGTCATCGCTTCGGGGACAAGGGACAATGAGCAGTTCTTC	CSVIASGTRDNEQFF
TRBV29-1	TRBD1	TRBJ2-7	TGCAGCGTTGGAACGGGACAGGGGACCTACGAGCAGTACTTC	CSVGTGQGTYEQYF
TRBV7-9	-	TRBJ2-5	TGTGCCAGCAGCCAGGGGGGAGTGGGGTCCTCGCAAGAGACCCAGTACTTC	CASSQGGVGSSQETQYF
TRBV5-1	TRBD2	TRBJ2-1	TGCGCCAGCAGCCTAAGTCCTTTAGCGGGAGGACGTGAGCAGTTCTTC	CASSLSPLAGGREQFF
TRBV11-3	TRBD1	TRBJ1-1	TGTGCCAGCAGTCCCCCTGCCCAGGGGGCCGGCACTGAAGCTTTCTTT	CASSPPAQGAGTEAFF
TRBV28	-	TRBJ1-2	TGTGCCAGCAGTTTAACTCAATCTTCATATGGCTACACCTTC	CASSLTQSSYGYTF
TRBV28	-	TRBJ1-1	TGTGCCAGCGTCACAGAGAACACTGAAGCTTTCTTT	CASVTENTEAFF
TRBV5-4	TRBD2	TRBJ2-1	TGTGCCAGCAGCTTCGGGGGGGGTCGCTCCTACAATGAGCAGTTCTTC	CASSFGGGRSYNEQFF
TRBV6-5	TRBD2	TRBJ2-3	TGTGCCAGCAGTTACTCCGCGGGGGGCGTCGCAGATACGCAGTATTTT	CASSYSAGGVADTQYF
TRBV11-1	-	TRBJ1-1	TGTGCCAGCAGCGCAAATAGCTGGAGCACTGAAGCTTTCTTT	CASSANSWSTEAFF
TRBV30	-	TRBJ2-7	TGTGCCGGGAGGGCGGGACAGGCTGCCTACGAGCAGTACTTC	CAGRAGQAAYEQYF
TRBV20-1	-	TRBJ2-5	TGCAGTGCTAGAGGAAGTCGGGAGCAGTACTTC	CSARGSREQYF
TRBV29-1	-	TRBJ1-2	TGCAGCGTTGCCAGTCTGGGACTGCCTTATGGCTACACCTTC	CSVASLGLPYGYTF
TRBV19	TRBD1	TRBJ2-1	TGTGCCAGTAGTATAGCAACAACAGGGGATGAGCAGTTCTTC	CASSIATTGDEQFF
TRBV18	-	TRBJ2-5	TGTGCCAGCTCAACGGGACTGCCCGGTTTTGAGACCCAGTACTTC	CASSTGLPGFETQYF
TRBV23-1	-	TRBJ1-1	TGCGCCAGCAGTCAATCGGTGAGGGTGCGGGGGGGGATCTCGGCTTTCTTT	CASSQSVRVRGGISAFF
TRBV6-5	TRBD1	TRBJ2-7	TGTGCCAGCAGACCGGGACAGGGGTACGAGCAGTACTTC	CASRPGQGYEQYF
TRBV4-2	-	TRBJ2-3	TGTGCCAGCAGCCAAGAAGACGGGAGTCCGGTTCGGCAGTATTTT	CASSQEDGSPVRQYF
TRBV9	-	TRBJ2-1	TGTGCCAGCAGCGTAAAGGGCGGGGGCCTATTAAGCTCCTACAATGAGCAGTTCTTC	CASSVKGGGLLSSYNEQFF
TRBV18	-	TRBJ1-1	TGTGCCAGCTCACCACACCCGGCGGGCCCTGAAGCTTTCTTT	CASSPHPAGPEAFF
TRBV6-1	-	TRBJ2-5	TGTGCCTCTAAGGGGGTTCTGGAGACCCAGTACTTC	CASKGVLETQYF
TRBV4-2	TRBD2	TRBJ2-7	TGTGCCAGCAGCCCCGGGACTAGCGGGAGGGCCGACGAGCAGTACTTC	CASSPGTSGRADEQYF
TRBV6-5	-	TRBJ1-3	TGTGCCAGCAGTTACTCTCAGGGAAGCTCTGGAAACACCATATATTTT	CASSYSQGSSGNTIYF
TRBV27	TRBD2	TRBJ2-7	TGTGCCAGCAGTTCGTCCGGGACTAGCGGGGGACAACAATACGAGCAGTACTTC	CASSSSGTSGGQQYEQYF
TRBV5-1	-	TRBJ2-6	TGCGCCAGCAGCCTCAGGGGCACTGGGGCCAACGTCCTGACTTTC	CASSLRGTGANVLTF
TRBV11-1	TRBD2	TRBJ2-7	TGTGCCAGCAGCCCCCGGACTAGCTGGGCCTACGAGCAGTACTTC	CASSPRTSWAYEQYF
TRBV4-1	TRBD1	TRBJ2-7	TGCGCCAGCAGCCAACTACAGGGGGTCAGCTACGAGCAGTACTTC	CASSQLQGVSYEQYF
TRBV4-1	-	TRBJ2-4	TGCGCCAGCAGCCAAGGCGGGACAGTGGGGGACATTCAGTACTTC	CASSQGGTVGDIQYF
TRBV7-2	-	TRBJ2-2	TGTGCCAGCAGCCCCGAGTCGAACACCGGGGAGCTGTTTTTT	CASSPESNTGELFF
TRBV19	-	TRBJ2-7	TGTGCCAGTATGGGCATCCACGAGCAGTACTTC	CASMGIHEQYF
TRBV19	TRBD2	TRBJ2-7	TGTGCCAGTAGTTTACGGACTAGCGGGGGGGGCTACGAGCAGTACTTC	CASSLRTSGGGYEQYF
TRBV6-5	-	TRBJ1-3	TGTGCCAGCAGTTCCACCAGCTCTGGAAACACCATATATTTT	CASSSTSSGNTIYF
TRBV28	TRBD1	TRBJ2-7	TGTGCCAGCAGTTTACCCAGGGGGAACTACGAGCAGTACTTC	CASSLPRGNYEQYF